This entry lists 8 T cell receptor beta chains sequenced from one sample in a study of blood T cell repertoires in COVID-19. Clones were sequenced by immunoSEQ multiplex PCR, and TCRdb holds only the in-frame ones, with some missing. The table includes 120,000 to 150,000 clones, 80% detected once. The sequencing sample was made of peripheral blood. These receptors originate from a man aged 60-69 years with active or convalescent COVID-19.

The rearrangement uses TRBV11-2 and TRBJ2-1, with D unclear. The CDR3 has 13 amino acids. Trimming took 8 bases from V and 0 from J, leaving 8 bases between them. From germline, CDR1 is SGHAT and CDR2 FQNNGV. This CDR3 is CASVASSYNEQFF. CDR3 nucleotide sequence: TGTGCCAGCGTCGCCAGCTCCTACAATGAGCAGTTCTTC. The full variable domain, with the rest looked up from reference TRBV11-2 and TRBJ2-1, is EAGVAQSPRYKIIEKRQSVAFWCNPISGHATLYWYQQILGQGPKLLIQFQNNGVVDDSQLPKDRFSAERLKGVDSTLKIQPAKLEDSAVYLCASVASSYNEQFFGPGTRLTVL.

The V gene is TRBV20-1, the J gene TRBJ2-3; 9 bases are a match to TRBD2. J lost 3 bases, V lost 3 bases, and 4 bases had no gene match. The V gene's germline CDR1 is DFQATT and CDR2 SNEGSKA (reference sequence). The CDR3 covers 14 residues. CDR3 region: CSASDAGGTDTQYF. DNA of the CDR3: TGCAGTGCTAGTGACGCGGGAGGGACAGATACGCAGTATTTT.

This rearrangement joins TRBV28 to TRBJ2-3; D not certain. V lost 10 bases and J lost 5, with 7 bases in between. The germline gives CDR1 MDHEN, CDR2 SYDVKM. The CDR3 covers 10 residues. The CDR3 spells CATREDTQYF. The CDR3 region has the DNA TGTGCCACCCGAGAAGATACGCAGTATTTT.

This chain joins TRBV6-5 and TRBJ2-5; the match to TRBD2 covers 8 bases. Germline-derived CDR1 and CDR2 are MNHEY and SVGAGI. With 3 bases clipped from V and 2 bases from J, the junction kept 8 bases outside the gene matches. The CDR3 is made up of 16 amino acids. CDR3 protein: CASSYSPGGGQETQYF. Written as DNA, the CDR3 is TGTGCCAGCAGTTATTCTCCCGGCGGGGGGCAAGAGACCCAGTACTTC.

The genes are TRBV12-3 or TRBV12-4 and TRBJ2-7, with 7 positions matching TRBD1. There are 13 residues in the CDR3. V lost 2 bases and J lost 11; bases outside the gene matches: 9. CDR3 in amino acids: CASSLRGQLMEYF. In DNA form, the CDR3 reads TGTGCCAGCAGTTTAAGGGGACAGCTTATGGAGTACTTC.

The chain carries TRBV7-3 and TRBJ2-5; D possibly corresponds to TRBD2 (5 bases). This CDR3 region has 13 residues. The V end was cut by 6 bases, the J end by 5 bases, with 13 bases between. Germline CDR1 reads SGHTA; CDR2 reads FQGTGA. The CDR3 reads CASRSRASETQYF. The DNA for the CDR3 is TGTGCCAGCAGATCGCGGGCCTCGGAGACCCAGTACTTC.

This chain joins TRBV12-5 and TRBJ2-5; 11 positions match TRBD1. Unmatched junction bases numbered 7, after V lost 5 bases and J lost 5 bases. The germline gives CDR1 LGHNT, CDR2 FRNRAP. The CDR3 is made up of 15 amino acids. CDR3 nucleotide sequence: TGTGCTAGTGGTACGGGACAGGGGGACGTGGAGACCCAGTACTTC. Protein product: CASGTGQGDVETQYF. The full variable domain, with the rest looked up from reference TRBV12-5 and TRBJ2-5, is DARVTQTPRHKVTEMGQEVTMRCQPILGHNTVFWYRQTMMQGLELLAYFRNRAPLDDSGMPKDRFSAEMPDATLATLKIQPSEPRDSAVYFCASGTGQGDVETQYFGPGTRLLVL.

J is TRBJ1-1 and V is TRBV24-1, with 9 bases aligning to TRBD1. This CDR3 is 17 amino acids long. Germline CDR1 is KGHDR and CDR2 is SFDVKD. J was trimmed by 3 bases and V by 4 bases; bases with no gene match: 11. Here the CDR3 reads CATSDRDRVSGDTEAFF. As DNA, the CDR3 is TGTGCCACCAGTGACCGGGACAGGGTGAGTGGGGACACTGAAGCTTTCTTT.